This is a list of T cell receptor beta chains from one sample in a study. One entry per CDR3 protein results from TCRdb running MiXCR on the RT-PCR reads. The sample holds about 680,000 distinct CDR3 sequences, over 12% seen once. Sequencing input: memory CD4+ T cells from blood. All receptors come from a female donor in good health, serving as a healthy control. Both conserved end residues are part of each CDR3. The D gene is left open where the match is weak. Clone size, where shown, is once, few, many, or a class for clones that have expanded.

- TRBJ2-1 TRBD2 TRBV20-1 TGCAGTGCTAGTGGGGTAGCGGGGGGAAGCTCCTACAATGAGCAGTTCTTC CSASGVAGGSSYNEQFF
- TRBJ1-1 - TRBV7-8 TGTGCCAGCAGCCTGACCAGGGAGTGGACTGAAGCTTTCTTT CASSLTREWTEAFF
- TRBJ2-4 - TRBV18 TGTGCCAGCTCAGCGGGTCTACTAGCCAAAAACATTCAGTACTTC CASSAGLLAKNIQYF
many TRBJ2-3 - TRBV4-2 TGTGCCAGCAGCCAAACCCCTTGGGGGACTTCAGCGACAGATACGCAGTATTTT CASSQTPWGTSATDTQYF
few TRBJ1-2 - TRBV4-3 TGCGCCAGCAGCCAAGATCCCCGGGGGGGGGACACCTTC CASSQDPRGGDTF
- TRBJ2-7 TRBD2 TRBV6-5 TGTGCCAGCAAGCCAGCGGGAGGGTCAGGCTACGAGCAGTACTTC CASKPAGGSGYEQYF
many TRBJ1-5 TRBD1 TRBV12-3/TRBV12-4 TGTGCCAGCAGTTCTACAGGGGGGAGTCAGCCCCAGCATTTT CASSSTGGSQPQHF
- TRBJ1-1 - TRBV18 TGTGCCAGCTCACCAGAGTTAGACACTGAAGCTTTCTTT CASSPELDTEAFF
- TRBJ2-7 TRBD1 TRBV5-4 TGTGCCAGCAGCGGAGACGGGACAGGGAACTCCTACGAGCAGTACTTC CASSGDGTGNSYEQYF
many TRBJ1-3 TRBD1 TRBV20-1 TGCAGTGTCCCCAGGACAGGCGGAAACACCATATATTTT CSVPRTGGNTIYF
- TRBJ1-6 - TRBV10-3 TGTGCCATCAGTGGACAGACAGGACTTAATTCACCCCTCCACTTT CAISGQTGLNSPLHF
many TRBJ1-6 - TRBV27 TGTGCCAGCACTCCCGGACGAGTAGGTGATTCACCCCTCCACTTT CASTPGRVGDSPLHF
- TRBJ1-1 TRBD1 TRBV28 TGTGCCAGCAGTTTAGCCTCGACAGGGTACCCTGAAGCTTTCTTT CASSLASTGYPEAFF
- TRBJ2-5 TRBD2 TRBV7-6 TGTGCCAGCAGCTCGCCTACTAGCGGGGGATTCAAACAAGAGACCCAGTACTTC CASSSPTSGGFKQETQYF
few TRBJ2-3 - TRBV24-1 TGTGCCACCAGTTCGGACAGCCACACAGATACGCAGTATTTT CATSSDSHTDTQYF
many TRBJ2-3 TRBD1 TRBV29-1 TGCAGCGTTGCAGGGGGCCTCCTCACAGATACGCAGTATTTT CSVAGGLLTDTQYF
- TRBJ2-7 TRBD2 TRBV18 TGTGCCAGCTCAGGGGGACTAGCATATTACGAGCAGTACTTC CASSGGLAYYEQYF
many TRBJ2-2 - TRBV10-2 TGCGCCAGCCTGAACACCGGGGAGCTGTTTTTT CASLNTGELFF
few TRBJ1-5 - TRBV30 TGTGCCTGGAGTTATAAGGGCAATCAGCCCCAGCATTTT CAWSYKGNQPQHF
few TRBJ1-1 - TRBV6-5 TGTGCCAGCAGGACTGTAACTGAAGCTTTCTTT CASRTVTEAFF
few TRBJ2-1 - TRBV5-6 TGTGCCAGCAGCCCGGGGACGGAGAGCTCCTACAATGAGCAGTTCTTC CASSPGTESSYNEQFF
- TRBJ1-1 TRBD1 TRBV19 TGTGCCAGTAGTTCCCGGGACAGGGGGCTAAATCTTCACACTGAAGCTTTCTTT CASSSRDRGLNLHTEAFF
- TRBJ1-5 TRBD1 TRBV28 TGTGCCAGCACCCGGGACAGGGGGGGGGGTCAGCCCCAGCATTTT CASTRDRGGGQPQHF
many TRBJ2-7 TRBD2 TRBV20-1 TGCAGTGCTAGTCCGGGACTAGCGGCCTACGAGCAGTACTTC CSASPGLAAYEQYF
many TRBJ1-2 TRBD1 TRBV10-3 TGTGCCATCAGTGACTCCCCATCGGGACAGAAGGCCTTC CAISDSPSGQKAF
many TRBJ2-3 TRBD2 TRBV5-1 TGCGCCAGCAGCTTGGGGGGACTAGCGGGGCCGGGGGATACGCAGTATTTT CASSLGGLAGPGDTQYF
many TRBJ1-1 - TRBV7-2 TGTGCCAGCAGGCAAATCCCTGGGAACACTGAAGCTTTCTTT CASRQIPGNTEAFF
- TRBJ2-1 - TRBV9 TGTGCCAGCAGCGTAGGGGGTACATCACTCAATGAGCAGTTCTTC CASSVGGTSLNEQFF
- TRBJ2-1 TRBD2 TRBV12-5 TGTGCTAGTGGTTTGGTAGTCGGGAGGCACTACAATGAGCAGTTCTTC CASGLVVGRHYNEQFF
- TRBJ2-2 TRBD2 TRBV5-1 TGCGCCAGCAGCTCCGGGACTAGCTACACCGGGGAGCTGTTTTTT CASSSGTSYTGELFF
- TRBJ2-2 TRBD1 TRBV11-1 TGTGCCAGCGGGACCCGGGACAGGGTAAACACCGGGGAGCTGTTTTTT CASGTRDRVNTGELFF
few TRBJ1-5 - TRBV6-2/TRBV6-3 TGTGCCAGCCGCTTGGGGGGGAGCAATCAGCCCCAGCATTTT CASRLGGSNQPQHF
few TRBJ1-1 TRBD1 TRBV7-6 TGTGCCAGCAGCCTTCTGGACAGGTTTAACACTGAAGCTTTCTTT CASSLLDRFNTEAFF
- TRBJ1-5 - TRBV28 TGTGCCAGCATCCCAGCCCTGGGGTTCCGGGCACAGCCCCAGCATTTT CASIPALGFRAQPQHF
- TRBJ2-1 - TRBV20-1 TGCAGTGCTAGAGTAGATGAGCAGTTCTTC CSARVDEQFF
many TRBJ1-2 - TRBV7-2 TGTGCCAGCAGCTTAGATGGTCAGGATGGCTACACCTTC CASSLDGQDGYTF
- TRBJ1-4 - TRBV5-1 TGCGCCAGCAGCTTGGTACCAGGGGAAAAACTGTTTTTT CASSLVPGEKLFF
few TRBJ2-1 TRBD2 TRBV7-9 TGTGCCAGCAGCCTCGTAGCGGGAGGGGGGTACAATGAGCAGTTCTTC CASSLVAGGGYNEQFF
- TRBJ1-2 TRBD1 TRBV28 TGTGCCAGCCTGCCAGGGGGGATCCCTGCCAACTATGGCTACACCTTC CASLPGGIPANYGYTF
- TRBJ2-5 - TRBV29-1 TGCAGCGTTGATCTCTCCGGGGGCGAAGAGACCCAGTACTTC CSVDLSGGEETQYF
- TRBJ2-3 TRBD1 TRBV5-1 TGCGCCAGCAGCCTACTCGGGACAGGGGAGAAGACAGATACGCAGTATTTT CASSLLGTGEKTDTQYF
few TRBJ2-2 - TRBV7-8 TGTGCCAGCAGCTTAGGCTCAAGTGCGGACACCGGGGAGCTGTTTTTT CASSLGSSADTGELFF
few TRBJ1-4 - TRBV27 TGTGCCAGCAGCTCTAGACAGCTCAATGAAAAACTGTTTTTT CASSSRQLNEKLFF
- TRBJ2-6 TRBD1 TRBV7-3 TGTGCCAGCAGCCAACAGGGACAGGGGGCTGCAGGGGCCAACGTCCTGACTTTC CASSQQGQGAAGANVLTF
few TRBJ2-3 - TRBV5-1 TGCGCCAGCAGCTTGAGGGGGGGCTCAGGAAATACGCAGTATTTT CASSLRGGSGNTQYF
few TRBJ1-2 TRBD1 TRBV5-1 TGCGCCAGCAGCTCGACAGGGGATGATGGCTACACCTTC CASSSTGDDGYTF
few TRBJ2-1 - TRBV7-2 TGTGCCAGCAGCTTTGTGGGGTTGAATGAGCAGTTCTTC CASSFVGLNEQFF
- TRBJ2-1 TRBD2 TRBV10-3 TGTGCCATCACGGGCGGGAGTGCCAATGAGCAGTTCTTC CAITGGSANEQFF
many TRBJ2-7 - TRBV4-3 TGCGCCAGCAGCCAAGAAGGGGACGGAACCTACGAGCAGTACTTC CASSQEGDGTYEQYF
few TRBJ2-7 TRBD1 TRBV28 TGTGCCAGCGGAACTACAGGGGGTCAGCACGAGCAGTACTTC CASGTTGGQHEQYF
- TRBJ1-4 - TRBV29-1 TGCAGCGTCGATTCCGGGACGAACGGAGAAAAACTGTTTTTT CSVDSGTNGEKLFF
- TRBJ2-7 TRBD2 TRBV20-1 TGCAGTGCTAGGAGAGCGGGAGGCGAGCAGTACTTC CSARRAGGEQYF
few TRBJ1-2 TRBD1 TRBV6-5 TGTGCCAGCAGTTACGACGGGACAGATTATGGCTACACCTTC CASSYDGTDYGYTF
- TRBJ2-2 - TRBV3-1 TGTGCCAGCAGCCAACACGGGGCCTTCAACACCGGGGAGCTGTTTTTT CASSQHGAFNTGELFF
few TRBJ2-2 TRBD1 TRBV5-1 TGCGCCAGCAGCCCCGGACAGGTTGGGACCGGGGAGCTGTTTTTT CASSPGQVGTGELFF
- TRBJ1-2 - TRBV9 TGTGCCAGCAGCGCCCGGGCCACGGCGCACTATGGCTACACCTTC CASSARATAHYGYTF
many TRBJ2-2 TRBD1 TRBV5-5 TGTGCCAGCAGCCGGGACAGGGTTATTGCCGGGGAGCTGTTTTTT CASSRDRVIAGELFF
- TRBJ2-3 TRBD1 TRBV11-3 TGTGCCAGCAGCCGGACAGGGGTCCCACCTGCAGATACGCAGTATTTT CASSRTGVPPADTQYF
- TRBJ2-2 - TRBV9 TGTGCCAGCAGCGTAGCTTCCTCTAACACCGGGGAGCTGTTTTTT CASSVASSNTGELFF
- TRBJ2-2 TRBD1 TRBV5-1 TGCGCCAGCAGCTTGTGGGACAGGACAAACACCGGGGAGCTGTTTTTT CASSLWDRTNTGELFF